This TCR beta chain was profiled in a study of molecular identifiers for immune sequencing clone quantification. Study-wide points: Identical barcode-sharing TCR molecules could lead to underestimated sizes for highly expanded clones. Clones above 20 RNA copies contained over 98% of effector molecules but under 1% of naive ones.

Turning to this clonotype: Its specificity is unknown.

Germline CDR1 is SGHAT and CDR2 is FQNNGV. Losses at the gene ends were 4 bases for V and 3 bases for J; bases not matched to a gene: 10. The CDR3 covers 16 residues. TCRdb re-analysed the PCR reads in MiXCR, keeping a single row per CDR3 protein. The sample has around 65,000 distinct CDR3 sequences, around 20% seen once. The origin of this receptor is a human donor in good health. Some libraries in this study had Jurkat cell RNA spiked in. Sequencing was performed on naive CD8+ T cells from blood, with Jurkat cell RNA spiked in. Noted subset: FACS-sorted CD8+CD4-CCR7+CD45RA+ naive T cells. The chain joins TRBV11-2 to TRBJ2-3; 7 bases align to TRBD2. The CDR3 bases are TGTGCCAGCAGCTACCGAGGGAGGGCCTGGACAGATACGCAGTATTTT. Amino acids: CASSYRGRAWTDTQYF.